Below, 21 T cell receptor beta chains from the same sample are listed, as sequenced in a study of response to subunit inactivated influenza vaccine. TCRdb processed the RT-PCR reads anew with MiXCR; each CDR3 protein has one entry. The data contain fewer than 700,000 distinct CDR3 sequences, 10% to 15% of them singletons. The material sequenced was PBMCs from blood, taken 40 to 50 days after vaccination. These receptors all come from a man aged 50-60 years who received an inactivated influenza vaccine.

The gene calls are TRBV7-7 and TRBJ2-5; 14 bases fit TRBD2. CDR3 length: 15 residues. J gave up 4 bases and V 5 bases, and 3 bases lay outside the gene matches. CDR1 and CDR2 from the germline V gene are SSHAT and FNYEAQ (reference sequence). CDR3 loop: CASSMGLAGVETQYF. CDR3 DNA sequence: TGTGCCAGCAGCATGGGACTAGCGGGAGTAGAGACCCAGTACTTC. Full variable domain (outside the CDR3, taken from reference TRBV7-7 and TRBJ2-5): GAGVSQSPRYKVTKRGQDVTLRCDPISSHATLYWYQQALGQGPEFLTYFNYEAQPDKSGLPSDRFSAERPEGSISTLTIQRTEQRDSAMYRCASSMGLAGVETQYFGPGTRLLVL.

The V call is TRBV14, the J call TRBJ2-1; D is ambiguous. CDR3 size: 14 residues. V was pared by 2 bases and J by 0 bases, with 5 bases between. Per germline, CDR1 SGHDN and CDR2 FVKESK. CDR3 loop: CASSQRVSYNEQFF. The DNA for the CDR3 is TGTGCCAGCAGCCAACGGGTCTCCTACAATGAGCAGTTCTTC.

The J gene is TRBJ2-2, the V gene TRBV9; no firm D call. Trimming took 3 bases from V and 5 from J, leaving 11 bases between them. The CDR3 has 14 amino acids. CDR1 SGDLS and CDR2 YYNGEE come from the germline V gene. CDR3 sequence reads: CASSDESATGELFF. CDR3 coding DNA: TGTGCCAGCAGCGACGAGAGTGCTACCGGGGAGCTGTTTTTT.

The chain recombines TRBV10-1 with TRBJ2-7; TRBD2 agrees at 11 bases. Per germline, CDR1 WNHNN and CDR2 SYGVQD (reference sequence). This CDR3 spans 16 amino acids. The ends lost 4 bases at V and 2 bases at J; junction bases unmatched: 7. The CDR3 DNA reads as TGCGCCAGCAGTGCCGGGACTAGCGGAGATACCTACGAGCAGTACTTC. Residues: CASSAGTSGDTYEQYF.

This chain joins TRBV6-2 or TRBV6-3 and TRBJ1-5; D call uncertain. V was pared by 6 bases and J by 4 bases, with 16 bases between. The CDR3 loop spans 15 amino acids. Per germline, CDR1 MNHEY and CDR2 SVGEGT. The CDR3 region is CASRPHTAVNQPQHF. The CDR3 bases are TGTGCCAGCAGGCCACACACCGCGGTGAATCAGCCCCAGCATTTT.

This clonotype was counted a few times. The chain joins TRBV6-1 to TRBJ2-7; 7 bases map to TRBD2. V lost 5 bases, J lost 2 bases, and 6 bases stayed unmatched. CDR3 length equals 14 residues. From germline, CDR1 is MNHNS and CDR2 SASEGT. CDR3: CASSPWDYPYEQYF. In DNA form, the CDR3 reads TGTGCCAGCAGTCCCTGGGACTACCCCTACGAGCAGTACTTC.

This clonotype occurred many times. V and J are TRBV6-1 and TRBJ2-2, with unresolved D. The CDR3 is 15 amino acids. V lost 1 base and J lost 2, with 8 bases in between. Germline V gene sequence: CDR1 MNHNS, CDR2 SASEGT. The CDR3 is CASSEVTTNTGELFF. The CDR3, as DNA: TGTGCCAGCAGTGAAGTGACAACCAACACCGGGGAGCTGTTTTTT.

This clonotype was recorded many times. The chain has TRBV20-1 and TRBJ2-3, with no clear D. V lost 3 bases and J 1 base, leaving 5 bases between the germline ends. CDR1 and CDR2 from the germline V gene are DFQATT and SNEGSKA (reference sequence). This CDR3 has 12 residues. CDR3 protein: CSARIGTDTQYF. CDR3 nucleotide sequence: TGCAGTGCTAGGATAGGCACAGATACGCAGTATTTT.

The rearrangement joins TRBV7-8 to TRBJ2-7, with D possibly TRBD2 on 5 matching bases. The CDR3 length is 14 residues. V was shortened by 1 base and J by 7 bases, with 14 bases between the two germline ends. Germline-derived CDR1 and CDR2 are SGHVS and FQNEAQ. For the CDR3, the DNA is TGTGCCAGCAGCTTAGTTGATTTGTCGGGGGAGCAGTACTTC. Translating gives CASSLVDLSGEQYF.

V is TRBV15 and J is TRBJ2-7, with 9 positions matching TRBD1. This CDR3 is 15 amino acids long. The germline V gene encodes CDR1 LNHNV and CDR2 YYDKDF (reference sequence). V was pared by 5 bases and J by 2 bases, with 7 bases of the junction left unmatched. Written as DNA, the CDR3 is TGTGCCACCAGCGGATCTGACAGGGGGACCTACGAGCAGTACTTC. It codes for CATSGSDRGTYEQYF.

This clonotype was seen more than once but under ten times. The rearrangement uses TRBV7-8 and TRBJ2-2; 10 bases map to TRBD2. This CDR3 is 19 amino acids long. Germline CDR1 and CDR2: SGHVS and FQNEAQ. Trimming removed 5 bases from V and 3 bases from J; junction bases left unmatched: 15. The CDR3 nucleotides are TGTGCCAGCAGCCCATACCCAAGCCTAGCGGGAGCGGACACCGGGGAGCTGTTTTTT. Translating gives CASSPYPSLAGADTGELFF.

This clonotype occurred a few times. This rearrangement joins TRBV10-2 to TRBJ1-5, with unresolved D. The V gene's germline CDR1 is WSHSY and CDR2 SAAADI. Trimming took 4 bases from V and 5 from J, leaving 9 bases between them. The CDR3 sequence is 13 residues long. The chain's CDR3 is CASSARSYQPQHF. As DNA, the CDR3 is TGCGCCAGCAGTGCCAGGAGCTATCAGCCCCAGCATTTT.

This chain uses TRBV5-1 with TRBJ2-7; 9 bases align to TRBD1. The V gene end was trimmed by 0 bases and the J gene end by 1 base; junction bases not matched to a gene: 5. The CDR3 is 16 residues long. The germline V gene has CDR1 SGHRS and CDR2 YFSETQ. This CDR3 reads CASSLATGGASYEQYF. CDR3 DNA sequence: TGCGCCAGCAGCTTGGCGACAGGGGGGGCTTCCTACGAGCAGTACTTC. Full variable domain (remainder filled in from reference TRBV5-1 and TRBJ2-7): KAGVTQTPRYLIKTRGQQVTLSCSPISGHRSVSWYQQTPGQGLQFLFEYFSETQRNKGNFPGRFSGRQFSNSRSEMNVSTLELGDSALYLCASSLATGGASYEQYFGPGTRLTVT.

In its sample, this clonotype was seen a few times. This rearrangement joins TRBV20-1 to TRBJ2-7, with 14 bases matching TRBD2. The CDR3 length is 18 residues. V dropped 3 bases and J dropped 0; count of bases not matched to a gene: 10. The V gene's germline CDR1 is DFQATT and CDR2 SNEGSKA (reference sequence). The DNA for the CDR3 is TGCAGTGCTAGTCTAGGGACTAGCGGGAGATTTTCCTCCTACGAGCAGTACTTC. Its protein is CSASLGTSGRFSSYEQYF.

J is TRBJ1-1 and V is TRBV29-1; D possibly corresponds to TRBD1 (6 bases). Trimming took 3 bases from V and 7 from J, leaving 12 bases between them. This CDR3 spans 12 amino acids. Germline V CDR1 and CDR2: SQVTM, ANQGSEA. The DNA of the CDR3 is TGCAGCGTTGAGACTGGGGGCTTTGAAGCTTTCTTT. Translation: CSVETGGFEAFF.

This clonotype was counted only a few times. This chain connects TRBV20-1 to TRBJ2-7; 7 nucleotides match TRBD1. The J segment lost 4 bases and the V segment lost 2 bases, leaving 2 bases of the junction unmatched. The CDR3 contains 12 residues. Germline V gives CDR1 DFQATT, CDR2 SNEGSKA (reference sequence). The CDR3 DNA sequence: TGCAGTGCTAGACAGGGGGAGTACGAGCAGTACTTC. Protein product: CSARQGEYEQYF.

The rearrangement joins TRBV20-1 to TRBJ2-7, with a weak D call TRBD1 (6 bases). The V end was cut by 6 bases, the J end by 1 base, with 16 bases between. This CDR3 has 14 residues. Germline CDR1 and CDR2: DFQATT and SNEGSKA (reference sequence). CDR3 sequence reads: CSALRTVISYEQYF. The CDR3 DNA follows: TGCAGTGCGTTGCGGACAGTAATTTCCTACGAGCAGTACTTC.

V is TRBV29-1 and J is TRBJ2-7; 7 bases line up with TRBD2. The CDR3 extends over 14 amino acids. From germline, CDR1 is SQVTM and CDR2 ANQGSEA. V gave up 2 bases and J gave up 3 bases; unmatched junction bases: 7. CDR3 loop: CSVELRETGYEQYF. CDR3 DNA sequence: TGCAGCGTTGAATTGCGGGAGACCGGCTACGAGCAGTACTTC.

Written as DNA, the CDR3 is TGTGCCAGCAGTGGTGGCTACAATGAGCAGTTCTTC. It yields the protein CASSGGYNEQFF. The V call is TRBV28, the J call TRBJ2-1; D unclear. V lost 5 bases and J lost 3, with 5 bases in between. This CDR3 region has 12 residues. From germline, CDR1 is MDHEN and CDR2 SYDVKM.

This chain links TRBV11-2 with TRBJ2-5, with 8 bases lining up with TRBD2. CDR3 size: 15 residues. Germline CDR1 SGHAT, CDR2 FQNNGV. V lost 2 bases to trimming and J lost 6 bases; unmatched junction nucleotides: 8. The CDR3 region has the DNA TGTGCCAGCAGCTTATGGGGTAGCGGGGAGAAGACCCAGTACTTC. This translates into CASSLWGSGEKTQYF.

A few counts support this clonotype. The rearrangement joins TRBV18 to TRBJ2-3; TRBD1 is a possible D gene (6 bases). Trimming stripped 3 bases from V and 5 bases from J, with 12 bases between. CDR1 KGHSH and CDR2 LQKENI come from the germline V gene. The CDR3 is 14 residues long. CDR3 DNA: TGTGCCAGCTCACCGACAACAGGGCAAGATACGCAGTATTTT. This encodes CASSPTTGQDTQYF.